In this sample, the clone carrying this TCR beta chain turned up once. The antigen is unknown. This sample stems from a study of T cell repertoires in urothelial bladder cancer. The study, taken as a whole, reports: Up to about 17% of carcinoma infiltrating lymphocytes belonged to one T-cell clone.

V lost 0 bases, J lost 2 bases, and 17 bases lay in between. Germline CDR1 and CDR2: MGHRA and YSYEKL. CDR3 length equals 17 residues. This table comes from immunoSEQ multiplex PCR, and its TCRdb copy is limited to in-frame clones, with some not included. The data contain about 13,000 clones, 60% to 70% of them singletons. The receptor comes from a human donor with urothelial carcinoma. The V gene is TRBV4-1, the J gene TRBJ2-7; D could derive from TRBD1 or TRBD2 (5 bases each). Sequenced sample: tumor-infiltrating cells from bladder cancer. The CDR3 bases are TGCGCCAGCAGCCAAGAAAGGTCCGGGGCTTTTCCCTACGAGCAGTACTTC. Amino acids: CASSQERSGAFPYEQYF.